This T cell receptor beta chain was recorded in a study of blood T cell repertoires in COVID-19. Study-wide context: From T cells, B-cell-depleted T cells, or PBMCs came the material, which was cDNA or gDNA.

Methods used by the authors: Reference gene primer amplification yielded estimated nucleated cell counts. Clones were sequenced by immunoSEQ multiplex PCR, and TCRdb holds only the in-frame ones, with some missing. V and J calls plus clone size are reproduced from that table; the DNA served to infer D and trimming. The repertoire holds 250,000 to 350,000 clones, with under 90% as singletons. The junction had 12 bases not matched to a gene; V was cut back by 1 base and J by 9 bases. CDR1 and CDR2 (germline): SGHAT, FQNNGV. The CDR3 is 18 amino acids. Sequences were obtained from peripheral blood. V usage is TRBV11-2 and J usage is TRBJ2-1; 13 bases line up with TRBD2. This receptor was obtained from a woman between 35 and 50 years old who had recovered from COVID-19. CDR3 sequence (DNA): TGTGCCAGCAGCTTAGCCTCCTCCGGACTAGCGGGAGTAGGTGAGCAGTTCTTC. It translates to CASSLASSGLAGVGEQFF.